This entry features one T cell receptor beta chain sequence. In the study's own analysis: Quantification of nucleated cells was approximated via reference gene primer amplification. Sequenced by immunoSEQ multiplex PCR; TCRdb stores in-frame clones only, minus some. From that table come the V and J calls and clone size; the DNA was used to work out D and trimming. This table has roughly 200,000 clones, approximately 85% appearing once. The entry originates in a study of blood T cell repertoires in COVID-19. Study-level information: COVID-19 samples from acute and convalescent phases originated in the United States, Italy and Spain. Nucleic acid was either cDNA or gDNA, and it came from T cells, B-cell-depleted T cells, or PBMCs.

The CDR3 consists of 18 residues. Trimming at V came to 0 bases and at J to 4 bases, leaving 11 bases not matched to a gene. Germline V lookup: CDR1 SGHAT, CDR2 FQNNGV. The clonotype originates from a woman between 70 and 85 years old with active or convalescent COVID-19. The chain links TRBV11-2 to TRBJ2-5; TRBD2 matches 10 bases. What was sequenced was peripheral blood. CDR3 sequence reads: CASSLDLGLAGVGETQYF. CDR3 in DNA: TGTGCCAGCAGCTTAGATTTAGGGCTAGCGGGAGTGGGAGAGACCCAGTACTTC.